A single T cell receptor beta chain is shown here with its context. Its antigen remains unknown. These data are taken from a study of PD-1 blockade in classical Hodgkin lymphoma. Generated by immunoSEQ multiplex PCR, the TCRdb table keeps only in-frame clones and is missing some. The sample contains 20,000 to 30,000 clones, approximately 80% of which appear only once. Every patient relapsed after autologous stem cell transplantation, and brentuximab vedotin exposure varied. Complete response, partial response or progressive disease made up the best responses. General observations from the study: Relapsed/refractory patients reportedly had the lowest baseline TCR diversity, below newly diagnosed patients, who were below healthy donors. The study found that TCR diversity rose significantly by C4D1 in CD4+ but not CD8+ cells.

The source of this sequence is a human donor with classical Hodgkin lymphoma. This material consisted of peripheral blood mononuclear cells (PBMCs), taken before the second cycle of nivolumab.

CDR3 sequence (DNA): TGTGCCAGTAGTATAATAATAGGGGAGGATGAGCAGTTCTTC. It codes for CASSIIIGEDEQFF. J is TRBJ2-1 and V is TRBV19; possible D gene TRBD2, 6 bases. CDR3 length equals 14 residues. CDR1 is LNHDA and CDR2 is SQIVND in the germline V gene (reference sequence). Trimming took off 2 bases at V and 8 bases at J, with 13 bases between the two ends. Combining the CDR3 with reference TRBV19 and TRBJ2-1 gives the whole variable domain DGGITQSPKYLFRKEGQNVTLSCEQNLNHDAMYWYRQDPGQGLRLIYYSQIVNDFQKGDIAEGYSVSREKKESFPLTVTSAQKNPTAFYLCASSIIIGEDEQFFGPGTRLTVL.